The rows below give T cell receptor beta chains drawn from one sample of a study of blood T cell repertoires in COVID-19. TCRdb keeps only in-frame clones here, not all; method: immunoSEQ multiplex PCR. The data hold about 250,000 clones, with 65% to 90% observed a single time. The specimen was peripheral blood. The receptors stem from a man aged 50 or older with COVID-19, enrolled during active disease. Both conserved end residues are part of each CDR3. A D gene is named only where the DNA matches it firmly. Clone sizes are given selectively: once, few, many, or a class where the clone is expanded.

.	.	TRBV14	TRBJ2-5	CASSQVKETQYF	TGTGCCAGCAGCCAAGTAAAAGAGACCCAGTACTTC
.	TRBD1	TRBV6-6	TRBJ1-4	CASSLLDRSGKLFF	TGTGCCAGCAGTCTACTGGACAGGTCGGGGAAACTGTTTTTT
.	.	TRBV5-1	TRBJ2-5	CASSFQQLQETQYF	TGCGCCAGCAGCTTTCAACAGTTACAAGAGACCCAGTACTTC
.	.	TRBV6-5	TRBJ1-1	CASSYSDGVEAFF	TGTGCCAGCAGTTACTCCGACGGGGTCGAAGCTTTCTTT
.	.	TRBV7-9	TRBJ1-1	CASSATQAKNTEAFF	TGTGCCAGCAGCGCGACACAGGCAAAGAACACTGAAGCTTTCTTT
.	TRBD1	TRBV2	TRBJ1-6	CASSRDRGSSPLHF	TGTGCCAGCAGCCGGGACAGGGGTTCTTCACCCCTCCACTTT
.	TRBD1	TRBV19	TRBJ1-6	CASRSAGTDNSPLHF	TGTGCCAGTAGGTCTGCCGGGACAGATAATTCACCCCTCCACTTT
.	TRBD2	TRBV29-1	TRBJ2-3	CSVGERGANTDTQYF	TGCAGCGTTGGGGAGCGGGGGGCTAACACAGATACGCAGTATTTT
.	.	TRBV4-1	TRBJ2-3	CASSQGLSGLSTDTQYF	TGCGCCAGCAGCCAAGGTCTTAGCGGACTCAGCACAGATACGCAGTATTTT
.	.	TRBV27	TRBJ2-3	CASSSRLAVRTDTQYF	TGTGCCAGCAGTTCTAGACTTGCCGTACGCACAGATACGCAGTATTTT
few	TRBD2	TRBV11-2	TRBJ2-3	CASRDDYGRGGPTDTQYF	TGTGCCAGCAGGGACGATTACGGGCGGGGGGGCCCCACAGATACGCAGTATTTT
once	TRBD2	TRBV3-1/TRBV3-2	TRBJ2-7	CASSLRGGAYEQYF	TGTGCCAGCAGCCTTCGCGGGGGGGCCTACGAGCAGTACTTC
.	.	TRBV19	TRBJ2-3	CATKRGYSTDTQYF	TGTGCAACAAAACGCGGATATAGCACAGATACGCAGTATTTT
.	.	TRBV7-9	TRBJ1-1	CASSSLWAGEAFF	TGTGCCAGCAGCTCCCTTTGGGCGGGTGAAGCTTTCTTT
.	TRBD1	TRBV7-6	TRBJ1-5	CASSSTGTGDQPQHF	TGTGCCAGCAGCTCCACCGGGACAGGGGACCAGCCCCAGCATTTT
.	.	TRBV6-5	TRBJ1-2	CASSYTGGTRGGYTF	TGTGCCAGCAGTTACACCGGGGGAACCCGGGGTGGCTACACCTTC
.	.	TRBV30	TRBJ1-2	CAWSFGDYGYTF	TGTGCCTGGAGTTTCGGGGACTATGGCTACACCTTC
.	.	TRBV7-6	TRBJ2-3	CASSLGSGHVRDTQYF	TGTGCCAGCAGCTTAGGGTCAGGCCACGTTCGAGATACGCAGTATTTT
.	.	TRBV4-3	TRBJ2-7	CASSKDTPYEQYF	TGCGCCAGCAGCAAGGACACTCCCTACGAGCAGTACTTC
.	.	TRBV5-1	TRBJ2-2	CASSYDSTGELFF	TGCGCCAGCAGCTATGACAGCACCGGGGAGCTGTTTTTT
.	.	TRBV6-5	TRBJ2-5	CASSRLREGGETQYF	TGTGCCAGCAGTAGGCTGAGGGAGGGGGGAGAGACCCAGTACTTC
.	TRBD2	TRBV4-3	TRBJ2-5	CASSQGSGVLETQYF	TGCGCCAGCAGCCAAGGGAGCGGGGTGCTAGAGACCCAGTACTTC
.	TRBD1	TRBV28	TRBJ1-2	CASSPGTGKGYTF	TGTGCCAGCAGTCCCGGGACAGGGAAGGGCTACACCTTC
.	.	TRBV27	TRBJ1-5	CRGAEQPQHF	TGTCGGGGGGCGGAACAGCCCCAGCATTTT
.	.	TRBV7-8	TRBJ2-3	CASSFGRRADTQYF	TGTGCCAGCAGCTTTGGCCGGAGGGCAGATACGCAGTATTTT
once	TRBD1	TRBV5-1	TRBJ1-4	CASSNPGTDNEKLFF	TGCGCCAGCAGCAACCCCGGGACAGATAATGAAAAACTGTTTTTT
.	TRBD1	TRBV28	TRBJ2-2	CASRYQGAVNTGELFF	TGTGCCAGCAGGTATCAGGGGGCGGTGAACACCGGGGAGCTGTTTTTT
.	TRBD1	TRBV18	TRBJ1-2	CASSPDRSYGYTF	TGTGCCAGCTCACCGGACAGGAGCTATGGCTACACCTTC
once	TRBD2	TRBV11-1	TRBJ2-1	CASSVRTSRQFF	TGTGCCAGCAGCGTCCGGACTAGCAGACAGTTCTTC